By share of the sample, the clone carrying this TCR beta chain is large. The antigen is unknown. Germline CDR1 LGHNA, CDR2 YNFKEQ. V shed 0 bases and J shed 9 bases, with 9 bases lying between them. CDR3 length equals 12 residues. These data originate in a study of glioma-infiltrating T cells. Study-level results: Tissue-blood divergence was below expectation in non-neoplastic patients, above in gliomas.

Using RNA template, CDR3s of TCR alpha and beta were amplified with iRepertoire arm-PCR. Input was 100-400 ng of tissue mRNA or PBMC total RNA. Via MiXCR, TCRdb re-called the multiplex PCR reads, giving one row per CDR3 protein. Of several hundred distinct CDR3 sequences listed, less than 20% were seen once; the top ten hold 25% to 35%. Sequencing input: glioma tissue, nonneoplastic brain tissue, or PBMCs (not recorded which). The sequence was obtained from a human donor with low-grade glioma or glioblastoma, undergoing nonglioma brain surgery, or in good health (not recorded which). This rearrangement joins TRBV4-2 to TRBJ2-7; D remains ambiguous. The chain's CDR3 is CASSQDGMAQYF. The CDR3, as DNA: TGTGCCAGCAGCCAAGACGGCATGGCGCAGTACTTC.